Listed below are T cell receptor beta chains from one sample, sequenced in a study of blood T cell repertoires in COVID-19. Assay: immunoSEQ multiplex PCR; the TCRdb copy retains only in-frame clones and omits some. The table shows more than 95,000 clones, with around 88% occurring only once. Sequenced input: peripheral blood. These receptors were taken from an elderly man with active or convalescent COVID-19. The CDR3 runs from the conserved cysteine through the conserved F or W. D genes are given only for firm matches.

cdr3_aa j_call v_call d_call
CASSQDRGFAGELFF TRBJ2-2 TRBV2 TRBD1
CASSPGVGTDTQYF TRBJ2-3 TRBV21-1 .
CASSPSGGAGEQYF TRBJ2-7 TRBV6-5 TRBD2
CASSQVKNTGELFF TRBJ2-2 TRBV14 .
CATTPGLAVTGELFF TRBJ2-2 TRBV10-3 TRBD2
CASSFGQGNQPQHF TRBJ1-5 TRBV13 TRBD1
CASNPGQGFQETQYF TRBJ2-5 TRBV5-6 TRBD1
CASSLEPSGGFGELFF TRBJ2-2 TRBV7-6 TRBD1
CASSLGQRETQYF TRBJ2-5 TRBV12-3/TRBV12-4 .
CASSSDRYGYTF TRBJ1-2 TRBV28 .
CASSGRAGQGNYGYTF TRBJ1-2 TRBV5-4 TRBD1
CASSLPGGVRSGANVLTF TRBJ2-6 TRBV28 .
CASSPDRGPTIEQYF TRBJ2-7 TRBV6-5 TRBD1
CASSVGQTNEKLFF TRBJ1-4 TRBV9 .
CASSFTSGTDYGYTF TRBJ1-2 TRBV6-6 .
CASSLGLGADEQFF TRBJ2-1 TRBV5-6 .
CSVTPAGGTYF TRBJ2-7 TRBV20-1 TRBD2
CASRQSWAGKKETQYF TRBJ2-5 TRBV19 .
CASSPRTGIEYEQYF TRBJ2-7 TRBV7-9 TRBD1
CASSLRSRGNSPLHF TRBJ1-6 TRBV7-2 .
CASSAGTGPSYEQYF TRBJ2-7 TRBV5-1 TRBD1
CASSPGREDSGYGYTF TRBJ1-2 TRBV4-2 .
CASSLVGGDQPQHF TRBJ1-5 TRBV5-5 .
CASSPPGQGSDTQYF TRBJ2-3 TRBV18 TRBD1
CASSPPTGKETQYF TRBJ2-5 TRBV18 TRBD1
CASMAGGALGTQYF TRBJ2-3 TRBV19 TRBD2
CASSQEGGGPPQHF TRBJ1-5 TRBV4-1 .
CASSIAGQVANGYTF TRBJ1-2 TRBV19 TRBD1
CASSLGLAGGETQYF TRBJ2-5 TRBV5-1 TRBD2
CASSQEGQGASYNSPLHF TRBJ1-6 TRBV4-3 TRBD1
CASSYLENTEAFF TRBJ1-1 TRBV6-6 .
CASSLSVNEKLFF TRBJ1-4 TRBV7-9 .
CASSLVSGDYEQYF TRBJ2-7 TRBV5-1 TRBD2
CASSVNRGGGTEAFF TRBJ1-1 TRBV19 TRBD1